The rows below give T cell receptor beta chains drawn from one sample of a study of CD8+CD57+ T cells in acquired aplastic anemia. TCRdb independently ran MiXCR on the reads; one entry per CDR3 protein. Among around 250,000 distinct CDR3 sequences listed, roughly half were seen once. Specimen: sorted CD4+, CD8+, or CD8+CD57+ T cells (not recorded which) from PBMCs. The receptors shown here come from a human donor with severe aplastic anemia or a healthy control (not recorded which). CDR3s include the opening cysteine and the closing phenylalanine or tryptophan. D genes are given only for firm matches. Clone size is not always given. Where it is, it says once, few, many or a class for expanded clones.

TRBJ2-7 NA TRBV10-3 many CAIRWDGSYEQYF TGTGCCATCAGGTGGGACGGTTCCTACGAGCAGTACTTC
TRBJ2-1 NA TRBV12-5 NA CASGLVQGSIHEQFF TGTGCTAGTGGTTTGGTACAAGGGTCGATTCATGAGCAGTTCTTC
TRBJ2-1 TRBD2 TRBV24-1 many CATSDAGTSGIYNEQFF TGTGCCACCAGTGACGCCGGGACTAGCGGCATCTACAATGAGCAGTTCTTC
TRBJ2-7 NA TRBV3-1 many CASSQDFHEQYF TGTGCCAGCAGCCAAGATTTCCACGAGCAGTACTTC
TRBJ2-3 NA TRBV20-1 many CSARGDLSSTDTQYF TGCAGTGCTCGAGGGGACCTCTCAAGCACAGATACGCAGTATTTT
TRBJ2-5 NA TRBV7-8 few CASSPRTTSGETQYF TGTGCCAGCAGCCCCCGGACGACGAGTGGGGAGACCCAGTACTTC
TRBJ1-1 NA TRBV6-1 many CASRRSGTPGTEAFF TGTGCCAGCAGGAGGAGCGGGACACCGGGGACTGAAGCTTTCTTT
TRBJ2-3 NA TRBV7-8 NA CASSSARDTQYF TGTGCCAGCAGCTCCGCCCGAGATACGCAGTATTTT
TRBJ2-7 NA TRBV25-1 NA CASSEDGSLYEQYF TGTGCCAGCAGTGAAGACGGTTCGCTTTACGAGCAGTACTTC
TRBJ1-3 NA TRBV19 many CASRSTTGNTIYF TGTGCCAGTAGGTCTACGACTGGAAACACCATATATTTT
TRBJ1-1 NA TRBV7-2 NA CASGRFGRTEAFF TGTGCCAGCGGTCGTTTCGGGAGGACTGAAGCTTTCTTT
TRBJ1-2 TRBD1 TRBV24-1 NA CTTSDSTGFGSYTF TGTACCACCAGTGATTCGACAGGGTTCGGGAGCTACACCTTC
TRBJ1-1 NA TRBV5-1 NA CASRFNAVNTEAFF TGCGCGAGCAGGTTCAACGCGGTGAACACTGAAGCTTTCTTT
TRBJ2-1 NA TRBV25-1 NA CASSEGQYNEQFF TGTGCCAGCAGTGAAGGACAGTACAATGAGCAGTTCTTC
TRBJ1-2 NA TRBV5-1 NA CASSLAELQYFYGYTF TGCGCCAGCAGCTTGGCCGAGTTACAGTACTTCTATGGCTACACCTTC
TRBJ1-1 NA TRBV2 NA CASSVAWGAGNEAFF TGTGCCAGCAGCGTTGCTTGGGGGGCGGGAAATGAAGCTTTCTTT
TRBJ1-1 NA TRBV7-9 many CASSLWGGGQAEAFF TGTGCCAGCAGCTTATGGGGGGGGGGCCAAGCGGAAGCTTTCTTT
TRBJ2-3 TRBD2 TRBV20-1 NA CSARDSGGAADTQYF TGCAGTGCTAGAGATAGCGGGGGGGCGGCAGATACGCAGTATTTT
TRBJ1-6 NA TRBV2 NA CAISVLGSPLHF TGTGCCATCAGTGTTTTAGGTTCACCCCTCCACTTT
TRBJ2-5 NA TRBV10-3 NA CAISESGGIRETQYF TGTGCCATCAGTGAGTCGGGCGGAATACGAGAGACCCAGTACTTC
TRBJ2-5 TRBD2 TRBV5-1 many CASSFWTSGGDTETQYF TGCGCCAGCAGCTTTTGGACTAGCGGGGGGGATACAGAGACCCAGTACTTC
TRBJ2-2 NA TRBV9 NA CASSVRANTGELFF TGTGCCAGCAGCGTCCGGGCGAACACCGGGGAGCTGTTTTTT
TRBJ2-5 TRBD2 TRBV7-3 NA CASSLRPTSGGRETQYF TGTGCCAGCAGCCTCAGACCGACTAGCGGGGGTAGGGAGACCCAGTACTTC
TRBJ1-2 TRBD1 TRBV6-1 many CASSELRGQDGYTF TGTGCCAGCAGTGAATTGAGGGGGCAAGATGGCTACACCTTC
TRBJ2-7 TRBD1 TRBV18 many CASSPNVGQGGSYEQYF TGTGCCAGCTCACCAAACGTAGGACAGGGGGGGTCCTACGAGCAGTACTTC
TRBJ1-1 NA TRBV7-9 once CASSPPVGGNTEAFF TGTGCCAGCAGTCCTCCGGTAGGGGGGAACACTGAAGCTTTCTTT
TRBJ1-5 NA TRBV19 many CASSYDGVNNQPQHF TGTGCCAGTAGTTACGATGGGGTAAACAATCAGCCCCAGCATTTT
TRBJ1-3 NA TRBV10-2 NA CASSGSRAGGNTIYF TGCGCCAGCAGTGGGTCGAGGGCAGGGGGAAACACCATATATTTT
TRBJ2-2 NA TRBV19 once CATSLGRGWSGELFF TGTGCCACCAGCCTGGGCCGTGGATGGAGTGGGGAGCTGTTTTTT
TRBJ2-7 NA TRBV7-9 few CASSDSLEQYF TGTGCCAGCAGCGACAGTCTCGAGCAGTACTTC
TRBJ1-3 NA TRBV9 NA CASSVGQNSGNTIYF TGTGCCAGCAGCGTAGGGCAGAACTCTGGAAACACCATATATTTT
TRBJ2-7 TRBD2 TRBV10-3 NA CAISESATSGVGEQYF TGTGCCATCAGTGAGTCTGCGACTAGCGGGGTCGGCGAGCAGTACTTC
TRBJ1-1 TRBD1 TRBV7-9 NA CASSPNRGGNTEAFF TGTGCCAGCAGCCCCAACAGGGGCGGTAACACTGAAGCTTTCTTT
TRBJ2-1 TRBD2 TRBV2 once CASSEALLGAGGPSNEQFF TGTGCCAGCAGTGAAGCGCTTCTGGGAGCGGGAGGGCCAAGCAATGAGCAGTTCTTC
TRBJ2-3 NA TRBV29-1 many CSVGTPPSTDTQYF TGCAGCGTCGGGACACCTCCGAGCACAGATACGCAGTATTTT
TRBJ2-1 TRBD2 TRBV19 NA CASSIGLAGGPYNEQFF TGTGCCAGTAGTATCGGACTAGCGGGAGGGCCGTACAATGAGCAGTTCTTC
TRBJ2-1 NA TRBV11-2 few CASSLRGSNEQFF TGTGCCAGCAGCTTAAGAGGGTCCAATGAGCAGTTCTTC
TRBJ1-2 NA TRBV19 NA CASSYRTDYGYTF TGTGCCAGTAGTTATAGGACAGACTATGGCTACACCTTC
TRBJ2-1 TRBD1 TRBV7-9 NA CASRARDREYNEQFF TGTGCCAGCCGCGCCCGGGACAGGGAGTACAATGAGCAGTTCTTC
TRBJ2-3 TRBD1 TRBV20-1 NA CSARYRGQGNRDWDNEQYF TGCAGTGCTAGGTACAGGGGACAGGGTAACCGGGACTGGGACAATGAGCAGTATTTT